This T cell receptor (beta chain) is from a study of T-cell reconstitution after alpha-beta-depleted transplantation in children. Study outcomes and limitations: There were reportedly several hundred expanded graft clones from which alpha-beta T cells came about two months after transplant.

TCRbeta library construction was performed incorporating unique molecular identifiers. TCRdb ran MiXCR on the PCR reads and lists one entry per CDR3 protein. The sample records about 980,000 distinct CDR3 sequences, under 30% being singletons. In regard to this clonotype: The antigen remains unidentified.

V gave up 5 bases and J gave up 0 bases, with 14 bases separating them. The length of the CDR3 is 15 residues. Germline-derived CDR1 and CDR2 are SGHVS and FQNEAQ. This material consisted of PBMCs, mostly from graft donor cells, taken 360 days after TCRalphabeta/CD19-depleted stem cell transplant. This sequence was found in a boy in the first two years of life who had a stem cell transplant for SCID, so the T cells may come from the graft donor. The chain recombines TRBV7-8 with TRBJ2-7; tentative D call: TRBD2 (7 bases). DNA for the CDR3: TGTGCCAGCAGCACACGGGGGGCCCTCTCCTACGAGCAGTACTTC. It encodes CASSTRGALSYEQYF. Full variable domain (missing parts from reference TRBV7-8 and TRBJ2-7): GAGVSQSPRYKVAKRGQDVALRCDPISGHVSLFWYQQALGQGPEFLTYFQNEAQLDKSGLPSDRFFAERPEGSVSTLKIQRTQQEDSAVYLCASSTRGALSYEQYFGPGTRLTVT.